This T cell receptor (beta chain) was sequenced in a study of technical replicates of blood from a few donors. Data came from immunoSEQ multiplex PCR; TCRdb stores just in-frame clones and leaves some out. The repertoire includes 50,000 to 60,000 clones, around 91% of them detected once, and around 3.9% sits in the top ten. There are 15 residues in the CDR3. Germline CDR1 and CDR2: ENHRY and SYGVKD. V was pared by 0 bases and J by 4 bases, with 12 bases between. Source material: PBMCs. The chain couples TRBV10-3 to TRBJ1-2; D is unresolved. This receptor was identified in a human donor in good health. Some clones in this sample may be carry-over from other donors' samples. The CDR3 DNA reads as TGTGCCATCAGTGAGTCGATAGGAGAGCCCTATGGCTACACCTTC. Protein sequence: CAISESIGEPYGYTF.